One and the same sample provided the 16 T cell receptor beta chains below, sequenced in a study of Graves' ophthalmopathy and Graves' hyperthyroidism. Beta-chain TCR CDR3 regions were amplified from RNA transcripts. RT-PCR in the first round used HTBI primers; a second-round multiplex PCR followed. From the multiplex PCR reads, TCRdb called clonotypes with MiXCR, one entry per CDR3 protein. The sample lists about 400,000 distinct CDR3 sequences, approximately 20% occurring once. Sequences were obtained from peripheral blood. Every receptor here comes from a woman aged 18-35 years with Graves' ophthalmopathy.

The chain carries TRBV11-2 and TRBJ2-7; the match to TRBD2 covers 7 bases. The V segment lost 5 bases and the J segment 9 bases; nucleotides outside the gene matches: 13. The length of the CDR3 is 14 residues. Germline V gene data show CDR1 as SGHAT and CDR2 as FQNNGV. The CDR3 reads CASSQERETTRQYF. The CDR3 DNA follows: TGTGCCAGCAGCCAGGAGCGGGAAACTACGAGGCAGTACTTC.

This clonotype showed up just a few times. This rearrangement joins TRBV6-2 or TRBV6-3 to TRBJ1-1, with 9 bases fitting TRBD1. The CDR3 covers 15 residues. In germline, CDR1 is MNHEY, CDR2 SVGEGT. The ends lost 4 bases at V and 3 bases at J; junction bases unmatched: 6. In DNA form, the CDR3 reads TGTGCCAGCAGTTCACACAGGGGGCGCGACACTGAAGCTTTCTTT. It encodes CASSSHRGRDTEAFF.

At least ten counts were recorded for this clonotype. This CDR3 reads CATSDPDRVEETQYF. For the CDR3, the DNA is TGTGCCACCAGTGATCCGGACAGAGTAGAAGAGACCCAGTACTTC. The chain carries TRBV24-1 and TRBJ2-5, with a possible D match to TRBD1 (6 bases). Per the germline V gene, CDR1 is KGHDR and CDR2 is SFDVKD. The CDR3 consists of 15 residues. V was clipped by 3 bases and J by 3 bases, with 13 bases between them.

This clonotype has at least ten counts. The chain carries TRBV20-1 and TRBJ2-2; D remains unclear. V was shortened by 6 bases and J by 2 bases, with 19 bases between the two germline ends. The CDR3 has 16 amino acids. Germline CDR1 reads DFQATT; CDR2 reads SNEGSKA (reference sequence). The CDR3 here is CSAPPLPQLNTGELFF. DNA for the CDR3: TGCAGTGCCCCTCCTCTCCCACAGTTAAACACCGGGGAGCTGTTTTTT.

This clonotype was seen many times. The CDR3 region is CASSYSPRHYGNTIYF. The DNA for the CDR3 is TGTGCCAGCAGTTACTCTCCCAGACACTATGGAAACACCATATATTTT. The chain links TRBV6-5 to TRBJ1-3; no clear D. In germline, CDR1 is MNHEY, CDR2 SVGAGI. The V end lost 0 bases, the J end lost 3 bases, and 12 bases lay between the germline ends. CDR3 length: 16 residues.

V gene TRBV11-2 combines with J gene TRBJ1-2; 8 bases map to TRBD1. Germline V lookup: CDR1 SGHAT, CDR2 FQNNGV. The CDR3 is made up of 13 amino acids. Trimming removed 5 bases from V and 9 bases from J; junction bases left unmatched: 8. DNA of the CDR3: TGTGCCAGCAGCCCCGGACAGGGATCAAGCTACACCTTC. Protein sequence: CASSPGQGSSYTF. Together with reference TRBV11-2 and TRBJ1-2, the CDR3 gives the full variable domain: EAGVAQSPRYKIIEKRQSVAFWCNPISGHATLYWYQQILGQGPKLLIQFQNNGVVDDSQLPKDRFSAERLKGVDSTLKIQPAKLEDSAVYLCASSPGQGSSYTFGSGTRLTVV.

This clonotype was observed many times. The genes are TRBV12-3 or TRBV12-4 and TRBJ2-2; D unclear. The germline V and J ends were trimmed by 4 bases and 6 bases, with 15 bases remaining between them. CDR3 size: 15 residues. CDR3 region: CASSSLPRGSGELFF. Here the CDR3 DNA reads TGTGCCAGCAGTTCCCTCCCCAGAGGCTCCGGGGAGCTGTTTTTT.

This clonotype was seen repeatedly, ten times or more. This chain uses TRBV28 with TRBJ1-1; possible D gene TRBD1, 5 bases. There are 14 residues in the CDR3. Germline CDR1 and CDR2: MDHEN and SYDVKM. The ends were cut back, 6 bases at V and 0 bases at J, with 11 bases in the middle. CDR3 in amino acids: CASRSQVLNTEAFF. The DNA of the CDR3 is TGTGCCAGCAGGTCACAGGTCCTGAACACTGAAGCTTTCTTT.

Many counts were recorded for this clonotype. The chain couples TRBV6-2 or TRBV6-3 to TRBJ1-1; 7 bases align to TRBD1. This CDR3 comprises 11 residues. Trimming took 9 bases from V and 11 from J; bases not matched to a gene: 9. CDR1 is MNHEY, CDR2 SVGEGT, per germline. Here the CDR3 DNA reads TGTGCCAGTAGGGAGGGGGCAATGGCTTTCTTT. As protein: CASREGAMAFF.

Many counts were recorded for this clonotype. The rearrangement joins TRBV29-1 to TRBJ2-2; perhaps TRBD2 as D (6 bases). Germline V gene data show CDR1 as SQVTM and CDR2 as ANQGSEA. Trimming shortened V by 6 bases and J by 2 bases, and 10 bases separated the two germline ends. The CDR3 totals 13 residues. CDR3 in amino acids: CSVGTVNTGELFF. Here the CDR3 DNA reads TGCAGCGTGGGGACTGTCAACACCGGGGAGCTGTTTTTT.

This clonotype came up many times. The chain recombines TRBV6-2 or TRBV6-3 with TRBJ2-2; no definite D call. Deletions cut 4 bases from V and 3 bases from J, with 12 bases between. The CDR3 extends over 15 amino acids. CDR1 is MNHEY and CDR2 is SVGEGT in the germline V gene. CDR3 loop: CASSWLSSDTGELFF. CDR3 in DNA: TGTGCCAGCAGTTGGCTGTCCAGTGACACCGGGGAGCTGTTTTTT.

In its sample, this clonotype was seen many times. The CDR3 here is CASSLEGASDSPLHF. The CDR3 region has the DNA TGTGCCAGCAGCTTAGAAGGGGCATCGGATTCACCCCTCCACTTT. This chain connects TRBV13 to TRBJ1-6, with TRBD1 as a possible D gene (5 bases). V lost 1 base, J lost 8 bases, and 12 bases lay in between. The germline CDR1 and CDR2 sequences are PRHDT and FYEKMQ (reference sequence). The CDR3 covers 15 residues.

This clonotype was recorded at least ten times. This chain connects TRBV11-2 to TRBJ1-1; 7 bases are shared with TRBD1. The CDR3 spans 16 residues. V gave up 6 bases and J gave up 4 bases; unmatched junction bases: 14. Per the germline V gene, CDR1 is SGHAT and CDR2 is FQNNGV. Here the CDR3 reads CASRELQGGASTEAFF. CDR3 sequence (DNA): TGTGCCAGCAGAGAATTACAAGGGGGCGCGAGCACTGAAGCTTTCTTT.

The V and J genes are TRBV24-1 and TRBJ2-5, with 8 bases aligning to TRBD2. Germline V CDR1 and CDR2: KGHDR, SFDVKD. V lost 1 base to trimming and J lost 5 bases; unmatched junction nucleotides: 8. The CDR3 has 16 amino acids. This chain's CDR3 is CATSDFGPGGEETQYF. The CDR3 nucleotides are TGTGCCACCAGTGATTTTGGACCGGGAGGGGAGGAGACCCAGTACTTC.

V is TRBV10-3 and J is TRBJ2-7; 8 positions match TRBD1. Germline CDR1 ENHRY, CDR2 SYGVKD. V lost 7 bases and J lost 0; bases outside the gene matches: 2. The CDR3 is 13 amino acids. The CDR3 loop is CAIKGTGSYEQYF. The CDR3, as DNA: TGTGCCATCAAAGGGACAGGCTCCTACGAGCAGTACTTC.

This clonotype occurred many times. The V gene is TRBV10-3, the J gene TRBJ1-1, with D tentatively TRBD1 (5 bases). The CDR3 consists of 13 residues. Trimming took 9 bases from V and 6 from J, leaving 17 bases between them. Germline V gives CDR1 ENHRY, CDR2 SYGVKD. The CDR3 loop reads CAIHGDDKAEAFF. The CDR3 nucleotides read TGTGCCATTCACGGGGACGACAAGGCTGAAGCTTTCTTT.